These 4 T cell receptor beta chains were sequenced from one sample in a study of T-cell memory formation after mild COVID-19. MiXCR was run by TCRdb on the 5' RACE reads, yielding one entry per CDR3 protein. The repertoire holds fewer than 650,000 distinct CDR3 sequences, 20% to 25% seen once, with 7.5% to 9.5% in the top ten. The specimen was PBMCs or a T cell subset sorted from them (not recorded which). Receptors were obtained from an adult woman who had mild COVID-19 (a few samples of this study predate the infection). Cell type and time point are not known.

Many counts were recorded for this clonotype. DNA for the CDR3: TGTGCCAGCAGGCCCACTTCCGGGACAGGGGGCCTCGGGGAGCTGTTTTTT. It specifies CASRPTSGTGGLGELFF. This rearrangement joins TRBV12-3 or TRBV12-4 to TRBJ2-2; 12 bases are a match to TRBD1. The CDR3 length is 17 residues. V shed 6 bases and J 7 bases; nucleotides not matched to a gene: 12.

The chain has TRBV5-4 and TRBJ2-4, with 7 bases identical to TRBD1. Germline loops: CDR1 SGHNT, CDR2 YYREEE (reference sequence). The trim removed 6 bases at V and 5 bases at J, leaving 5 bases unmatched. The CDR3 totals 13 residues. The CDR3 DNA reads as TGTGCCAGCACCCGGGACAGTGAAAACATTCAGTACTTC. Translation gives CASTRDSENIQYF.

The genes are TRBV13 and TRBJ2-7; perhaps TRBD1 as D (5 bases). Trimming removed 0 bases from V and 3 bases from J, with 9 bases in between. This CDR3 region has 14 residues. CDR1 and CDR2 (germline): PRHDT, FYEKMQ (reference sequence). The CDR3 DNA reads TGTGCCAGCAGCTTAGGTGGGGCAGTCTACGAGCAGTACTTC. Its protein product is CASSLGGAVYEQYF.

The chain couples TRBV27 to TRBJ2-3; 7 bases map to TRBD2. This CDR3 has 13 residues. The junction had 8 bases not matched to a gene; V was cut back by 5 bases and J by 9 bases. The germline V gene has CDR1 MNHEY and CDR2 SMNVEV (reference sequence). DNA of the CDR3: TGTGCCAGCAGTCCCGAGCGGGGCATAACGCAGTATTTT. Residues: CASSPERGITQYF.